This T cell receptor beta chain derives from a study of shared clonotypes between healthy human individuals. Naive CD8 populations comprised CD45RO-negative cells positively selected for CCR7, excluding terminally differentiated effector memory CD45RA+ cells. Trimming took 4 bases from V and 2 from J, leaving 4 bases between them. The CDR3 consists of 12 residues. The germline V gene has CDR1 PRHDT and CDR2 FYEKMQ (reference sequence). Using immunoSEQ multiplex PCR, the repertoire was profiled, and TCRdb retains in-frame clones only, with some absent. Of fewer than 800,000 clones listed, approximately 90% are singletons.

The J gene is TRBJ2-3, the V gene TRBV13; D remains unclear. The sequenced material came from naive CD8+ T cells sorted from blood. This TCR came from a man in his thirties or forties in good health. The CDR3 region is CASSSTTDTQYF. Written as DNA, the CDR3 is TGTGCCAGCAGCTCCACCACAGATACGCAGTATTTT.